This TCR beta chain was found in a study of cytomegalovirus exposure and HLA in healthy donors. Sequencing was performed with immunoSEQ multiplex PCR; in TCRdb, only in-frame clones are kept and a portion is missing. The sample yields 200,000 to 250,000 clones, less than 85% seen once. This TCR came from a woman aged 18-35 years in good health and CMV-seronegative. Specimen: PBMCs.

In DNA, the CDR3 is TGTGCCAGCAGCAAGGACAGGGGGCTCATGGAGACCCAGTACTTC. Translating gives CASSKDRGLMETQYF. The V call is TRBV5-4, the J call TRBJ2-5, with 11 nucleotides matching TRBD1. This CDR3 comprises 15 residues. From germline, CDR1 is SGHNT and CDR2 YYREEE (reference sequence). The J segment lost 5 bases and the V segment lost 4 bases, leaving 7 bases of the junction unmatched. Based on the CDR3 plus reference TRBV5-4 and TRBJ2-5, the full variable domain is ETGVTQSPTHLIKTRGQQVTLRCSSQSGHNTVSWYQQALGQGPQFIFQYYREEENGRGNFPPRFSGLQFPNYSSELNVNALELDDSALYLCASSKDRGLMETQYFGPGTRLLVL.